The text below deals with one T cell receptor (beta chain). Its specificity is unknown. This CDR3 is built from 15 residues. V lost 4 bases to trimming and J lost 5 bases; unmatched junction nucleotides: 11. Per germline, CDR1 SGHRS and CDR2 YFSETQ. This sample is drawn from a study of cytomegalovirus exposure and HLA in healthy donors. About the study: For the approximately 360 genotyped donors, 75% to 90% fell within the Caucasian-associated ancestry cluster. General observations from the study: Overall, approximately 150 TCR beta chains were annotated as cytomegalovirus-associated. Reportedly, HLA-A and HLA-B alleles of most subjects were accurately predicted from TCR beta.

Unrecorded immune exposure was likely among donors, who were nominally healthy when sampled. Vbeta (60) and Jbeta (13) primers were used in the PCR. Repertoires were generated with immunoSEQ multiplex PCR, while TCRdb's copy carries only in-frame clones and drops some. The repertoire includes roughly 130,000 clones, 60% to 75% of them detected once, and roughly 6.3% sits in the top ten. The V gene is TRBV5-1, the J gene TRBJ2-5, with 7 positions matching TRBD2. Sequencing was performed on PBMCs. The receptor comes from a woman in her forties or fifties in good health and CMV-seropositive. In DNA form, the CDR3 reads TGCGCCAGCAGCCCAACGGCGGGGGAGGTGGAGACCCAGTACTTC. This encodes CASSPTAGEVETQYF. Full variable domain (missing parts from reference TRBV5-1 and TRBJ2-5): KAGVTQTPRYLIKTRGQQVTLSCSPISGHRSVSWYQQTPGQGLQFLFEYFSETQRNKGNFPGRFSGRQFSNSRSEMNVSTLELGDSALYLCASSPTAGEVETQYFGPGTRLLVL.